This T cell receptor (beta chain) derives from a study of blood T cell repertoires in COVID-19. About the research overall: The cDNA or gDNA used as material had been derived from T cells, B-cell-depleted T cells, or PBMCs.

There are 16 residues in the CDR3. V shed 5 bases and J 2 bases; nucleotides not matched to a gene: 4. Germline CDR1 SNHLY, CDR2 FYNNEI. The table came from immunoSEQ multiplex PCR; TCRdb's copy has only in-frame clones and leaves some out. This sample has approximately 480,000 clones, with roughly 87% found just once. This chain links TRBV2 with TRBJ2-2; 11 positions match TRBD2. The sequence was obtained from a young man with COVID-19, enrolled during active disease. Specimen: peripheral blood. The CDR3 sequence is CASSSSGGSNTGELFF. CDR3 bases: TGTGCCAGCAGTTCTAGCGGGGGGTCAAACACCGGGGAGCTGTTTTTT.